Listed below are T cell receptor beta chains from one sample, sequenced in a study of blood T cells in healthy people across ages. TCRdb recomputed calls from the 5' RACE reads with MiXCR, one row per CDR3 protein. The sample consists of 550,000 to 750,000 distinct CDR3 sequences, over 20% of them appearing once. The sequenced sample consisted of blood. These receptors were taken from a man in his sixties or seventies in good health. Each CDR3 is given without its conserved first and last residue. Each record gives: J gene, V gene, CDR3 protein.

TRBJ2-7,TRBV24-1,ATSGPTYEQY
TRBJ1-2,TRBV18,ASSLQGPQSNYGYT
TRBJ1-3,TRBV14,ASSQRGLFSGNTIY
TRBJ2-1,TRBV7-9,ASSFQGGRGGNEQF
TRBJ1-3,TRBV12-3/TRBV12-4,ASSLRASGNTIY
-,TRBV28,ASSLYGLYEQY
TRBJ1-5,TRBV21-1,ASSKKSLKPKQGVGQPQH
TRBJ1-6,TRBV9,ASSTGPKNSPLH
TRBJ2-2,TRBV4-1,ASSQVGAGNRITGELF
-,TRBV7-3,ASSLTASGLNEQF
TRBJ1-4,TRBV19,ASKVVSQGGEKLF
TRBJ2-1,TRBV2,ASRDRDDEQF
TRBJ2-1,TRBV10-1,ASSASGQAGLAGFYNEQF
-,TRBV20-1,SARAVADEQF
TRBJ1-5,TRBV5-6,ASSFRQGGDSNQPQH